Sequencing of this T cell receptor (beta chain) was carried out in a study of cytomegalovirus exposure and HLA in healthy donors. Background on the study: Unique TCRs numbering some 80 million, obtained from HLA-typed donors, made up an early data release.

Study results and limitations: Generally TCR sequences proved uncommon, though certain public TCRs appeared in numerous donors.

Germline CDR1 GTSNPN, CDR2 SVGIG (reference sequence). The CDR3 spans 12 residues. V lost 8 bases, J lost 4 bases, and 14 bases lay in between. On this clone: Its cognate antigen is unknown.

The study ran its PCR with 60 Vbeta and 13 Jbeta primers. Profiling relied on immunoSEQ multiplex PCR, and the TCRdb table lists in-frame clones only, not all of them. The data hold more than 140,000 clones, with less than 65% observed a single time. The clonotype comes from a woman aged 25-40 years in good health and CMV-seropositive. Sequenced sample: PBMCs. This chain links TRBV30 with TRBJ2-5; D is perhaps TRBD1 (5 bases). CDR3 loop: CAGRGDSETQYF. CDR3 in DNA: TGTGCCGGAAGGGGCGATTCAGAGACCCAGTACTTC.